This T cell receptor (beta chain) originates from a study of lymphopenia after photon versus proton radiotherapy. As regards this clone: Its matching antigen is unknown.

Produced via immunoSEQ multiplex PCR; TCRdb's table is partial and in-frame only. In the table there are 83,000 or so clones, around 82% of which are singletons. This CDR3 has 13 residues. CDR1 is KGHSH and CDR2 is LQKENI in the germline V gene. The junction had 2 bases not matched to a gene; V was cut back by 4 bases and J by 7 bases. Overall study results and limits: Oligoclonal CD8+ Temra expansion after nadir drove photon patients' diversity drop. Relative stability marked proton patients; photon patients lost diversity and naive cells.

The material sequenced was peripheral blood, taken from a patient treated with proton-based radiotherapy. The source is a man aged 60 to 69 with pancreatic cancer. V usage is TRBV18 and J usage is TRBJ2-4, with TRBD1 matching over 9 bases. The CDR3 region is CASSRGQGNIQYF. In nucleotides, the CDR3 is TGTGCCAGCTCACGCGGACAGGGGAACATTCAGTACTTC.